What follows are 24 T cell receptor beta chains derived from one specimen sequenced in a study of control samples from healthy donors and cancer patients. Repertoires were generated with immunoSEQ multiplex PCR, while TCRdb's copy carries only in-frame clones and drops some. In the table there are some 70,000 clones, 83% of which are singletons. Sequences were obtained from blood. The origin of the receptors is a man aged 55 to 70 in good health.

As DNA, the CDR3 is TGTGCCAGCAGTTTAGTGGCCAATGAGCAGTTCTTC. Protein: CASSLVANEQFF. The chain employs TRBV12-3 or TRBV12-4 and TRBJ2-1; D unresolved. This CDR3 is 12 amino acids long. The V end was cut by 1 base, the J end by 6 bases, with 4 bases between.

The chain joins TRBV2 to TRBJ1-4; D gene uncertain. V lost 2 bases and J 8 bases, leaving 9 bases between the germline ends. This CDR3 spans 13 amino acids. Germline V gene data show CDR1 as SNHLY and CDR2 as FYNNEI. In DNA form, the CDR3 reads TGTGCCAGCAGTGAAAATTGGGGAGAAAAACTGTTTTTT. This gives the protein CASSENWGEKLFF.

This chain joins TRBV29-1 and TRBJ1-5; 7 bases match TRBD1. V shed 5 bases, J shed 6 bases, and the junction held 4 bases outside the gene matches. From germline, CDR1 is SQVTM and CDR2 ANQGSEA. This CDR3 spans 12 amino acids. The CDR3 loop is CSVSQGSQPQHF. CDR3 nucleotide sequence: TGCAGCGTTTCACAGGGGAGTCAGCCCCAGCATTTT.

This chain connects TRBV30 to TRBJ2-7; 9 nucleotides line up with TRBD2. Germline loops: CDR1 GTSNPN, CDR2 SVGIG (reference sequence). This CDR3 region has 16 residues. V was clipped by 0 bases and J by 6 bases; unmatched bases: 12. This chain's CDR3 is CAWSVSGGGRALEQYF. The DNA for the CDR3 is TGTGCCTGGAGTGTATCGGGAGGCGGGAGGGCCCTCGAGCAGTACTTC.

CDR3 sequence: CASSLGRGASTDTQYF. The DNA for the CDR3 is TGTGCCAGCAGCTTAGGCCGTGGTGCTAGCACAGATACGCAGTATTTT. The rearrangement links TRBV7-3 to TRBJ2-3; D ambiguous. CDR1 is SGHTA, CDR2 FQGTGA, per germline. Between the trimmed V and J ends, which lost 2 bases and 0 bases, there was a span of 12 bases. The CDR3 extends over 16 amino acids.

This chain connects TRBV19 to TRBJ1-2, with D perhaps TRBD1 (5 bases). The germline V gene has CDR1 LNHDA and CDR2 SQIVND (reference sequence). The CDR3 totals 14 residues. The ends were cut back, 3 bases at V and 4 bases at J, with 12 bases in the middle. CDR3 bases: TGTGCCAGTAGTATCGGTTTAGGGACCTATGGCTACACCTTC. The encoded protein is CASSIGLGTYGYTF.

The rearrangement links TRBV27 to TRBJ2-1; D is perhaps TRBD1 (6 bases). Germline CDR1 reads MNHEY; CDR2 reads SMNVEV (reference sequence). The ends were cut back, 1 base at V and 6 bases at J, with 10 bases in the middle. The CDR3 is 14 residues long. CDR3 DNA: TGTGCCAGCAGTTTATATGGACAGTTCAATGAGCAGTTCTTC. This sequence encodes CASSLYGQFNEQFF.

The CDR3 DNA sequence: TGTGCCAGCAAAAGGGACAGGCGCTATGGCTACACCTTC. Translating it yields CASKRDRRYGYTF. The chain couples TRBV27 to TRBJ1-2; 8 bases are shared with TRBD1. V shed 7 bases and J 4 bases; nucleotides not matched to a gene: 5. Germline V gene data show CDR1 as MNHEY and CDR2 as SMNVEV (reference sequence). The CDR3 totals 13 residues.

This rearrangement joins TRBV12-3 or TRBV12-4 to TRBJ1-5; no firm D call. CDR3 length equals 13 residues. V was shortened by 3 bases and J by 5 bases, with 8 bases between the two germline ends. Written as DNA, the CDR3 is TGTGCCAGCAGTTTCGCACAGTATCAGCCCCAGCATTTT. This translates into CASSFAQYQPQHF.

J is TRBJ1-1 and V is TRBV18; D not resolved. This CDR3 spans 13 amino acids. The germline V and J ends were trimmed by 6 bases and 1 base, with 9 bases remaining between them. Germline V gene data show CDR1 as KGHSH and CDR2 as LQKENI. CDR3 sequence: CASSPRGNTEAFF. CDR3 nucleotide sequence: TGTGCCAGCTCCCCCCGGGGGAACACTGAAGCTTTCTTT. The variable domain in full, completed from reference TRBV18 and TRBJ1-1, reads NAGVMQNPRHLVRRRGQEARLRCSPMKGHSHVYWYRQLPEEGLKFMVYLQKENIIDESGMPKERFSAEFPKEGPSILRIQQVVRGDSAAYFCASSPRGNTEAFFGQGTRLTVV.

The rearrangement joins TRBV19 to TRBJ1-5, with 9 bases lining up with TRBD1. This CDR3 spans 16 amino acids. CDR1 and CDR2 (germline): LNHDA, SQIVND (reference sequence). The V gene end was trimmed by 7 bases and the J gene end by 5 bases; junction bases not matched to a gene: 12. CDR3 coding DNA: TGTGCCAGTATGGACCGGGACAGGGTATACCATCAGCCCCAGCATTTT. Translating gives CASMDRDRVYHQPQHF.

This CDR3 is CAIGAGDSWNQPQHF. The CDR3 DNA follows: TGTGCCATAGGGGCAGGGGATTCGTGGAATCAGCCCCAGCATTTT. The rearrangement links TRBV7-9 to TRBJ1-5; D perhaps matches TRBD1 (6 bases). This CDR3 has 15 residues. V lost 10 bases and J 4 bases, leaving 20 bases between the germline ends. Germline CDR1 SEHNR, CDR2 FQNEAQ (reference sequence).

V usage is TRBV5-1 and J usage is TRBJ1-4; the D is unclear. Trimming took 2 bases from V and 0 from J, leaving 5 bases between them. The CDR3 covers 14 residues. Germline V gene sequence: CDR1 SGHRS, CDR2 YFSETQ. This chain's CDR3 is CASSFGATNEKLFF. Here the CDR3 DNA reads TGCGCCAGCAGCTTCGGGGCAACTAATGAAAAACTGTTTTTT.

The gene calls are TRBV6-5 and TRBJ1-1; D gene uncertain. This CDR3 is 13 amino acids long. Trimming removed 5 bases at V and 5 bases at J, with 12 bases between. Germline values: CDR1 MNHEY, CDR2 SVGAGI. The CDR3 DNA is TGTGCCAGCAGTCCACTCCGGACGACTGAAGCTTTCTTT. This sequence encodes CASSPLRTTEAFF.

The chain recombines TRBV5-8 with TRBJ1-1; 8 bases fit TRBD1. The J segment lost 1 base and the V segment lost 4 bases, leaving 6 bases of the junction unmatched. CDR1 is SGHTS and CDR2 is YDEGEE in the germline V gene. This CDR3 has 15 residues. In DNA form, the CDR3 reads TGTGCCAGCAGCCACGGCAGGGGGCCGAACACTGAAGCTTTCTTT. This encodes CASSHGRGPNTEAFF.

The chain uses TRBV4-3 and TRBJ1-5, with 8 bases matching TRBD1. Trimming took 0 bases from V and 6 from J; bases not matched to a gene: 10. The CDR3 has 17 amino acids. Germline CDR1 and CDR2: LGHNA and YSLEER. CDR3 loop: CASSQDLTGDLGQPQHF. DNA of the CDR3: TGCGCCAGCAGCCAAGATTTGACAGGGGATTTGGGTCAGCCCCAGCATTTT.

CDR3 sequence: CASSSGQGDSPLHF. The CDR3, as DNA: TGTGCCAGCAGCTCGGGACAGGGAGATTCACCCCTCCACTTT. V and J are TRBV5-4 and TRBJ1-6; 9 bases map to TRBD1. The CDR3 extends over 14 amino acids. Trimming at V came to 3 bases and at J to 8 bases, leaving 3 bases not matched to a gene. Per germline, CDR1 SGHNT and CDR2 YYREEE (reference sequence).

This chain links TRBV10-3 with TRBJ1-1, with D uncertain. The germline V gene encodes CDR1 ENHRY and CDR2 SYGVKD. V was clipped by 10 bases and J by 2 bases, with 11 bases between them. This CDR3 is built from 12 residues. The CDR3 DNA sequence: TGTGCCACCCACGACGGTAACACTGAAGCTTTCTTT. This encodes CATHDGNTEAFF.

The chain employs TRBV5-4 and TRBJ2-5; 7 nucleotides agree with TRBD2. V lost 4 bases to trimming and J lost 4 bases; unmatched junction nucleotides: 13. Germline CDR1 reads SGHNT; CDR2 reads YYREEE (reference sequence). The CDR3 has 16 amino acids. The CDR3 protein is CASSPKGGRIGETQYF. In DNA, the CDR3 is TGTGCCAGCAGCCCAAAGGGCGGGAGAATAGGAGAGACCCAGTACTTC.

Here the CDR3 DNA reads TGTGCCACCAGCAGAGTACTAGCGGGTGGTAGCAATCAGCCCCAGCATTTT. Translated: CATSRVLAGGSNQPQHF. The chain combines TRBV15 with TRBJ1-5; unclear D gene. V dropped 1 base and J dropped 0 bases, with 13 bases sitting between them. The CDR3 runs to 17 residues. CDR1 and CDR2 (germline): LNHNV, YYDKDF (reference sequence). The full variable domain, completed using reference TRBV15 and TRBJ1-5, is DAMVIQNPRYQVTQFGKPVTLSCSQTLNHNVMYWYQQKSSQAPKLLFHYYDKDFNNEADTPDNFQSRRPNTSFCFLDIRSPGLGDTAMYLCATSRVLAGGSNQPQHFGDGTRLSIL.

This rearrangement joins TRBV6-2 or TRBV6-3 to TRBJ2-7; tentative D call: TRBD1 (6 bases). Trimming pared 0 bases from V and 2 bases from J, leaving 8 bases between. Germline V gives CDR1 MNHEY, CDR2 SVGEGT. The length of the CDR3 is 14 residues. CDR3 sequence (DNA): TGTGCCAGCAGTTACTCCCAGGGGCCCTACGAGCAGTACTTC. Amino acids: CASSYSQGPYEQYF.

V usage is TRBV9 and J usage is TRBJ2-3; the match to TRBD2 covers 11 bases. CDR1 and CDR2 from the germline V gene are SGDLS and YYNGEE. V trimming: 0 bases; J trimming: 5 bases; junction bases outside the gene matches: 5. The CDR3 is made up of 16 amino acids. CDR3 sequence (DNA): TGTGCCAGCAGCGTAGCTAGCGGGAGGATGGAAGATACGCAGTATTTT. Protein sequence: CASSVASGRMEDTQYF. The whole variable domain, remainder taken from reference TRBV9 and TRBJ2-3, is DSGVTQTPKHLITATGQRVTLRCSPRSGDLSVYWYQQSLDQGLQFLIQYYNGEERAKGNILERFSAQQFPDLHSELNLSSLELGDSALYFCASSVASGRMEDTQYFGPGTRLTVL.

This clone was seen a few times. The chain recombines TRBV6-1 with TRBJ1-2, with D possibly being TRBD1 (5 bases). Trimming shortened V by 3 bases and J by 5 bases, and 7 bases separated the two germline ends. Per the germline V gene, CDR1 is MNHNS and CDR2 is SASEGT. There are 12 residues in the CDR3. In nucleotides, the CDR3 is TGTGCCAGCAGTGAGGGGCAGTATGGCTACACCTTC. It specifies CASSEGQYGYTF.

The chain is built from TRBV21-1 and TRBJ2-5; the table's D call, TRBD2, was not checked against the DNA. TRBV21-1 is classified as a pseudogene. The CDR3 contains 11 residues. Written as DNA, the CDR3 is TGTGCCAGCCGTTTTCCGTGGACCCAGTACTTC. It codes for CASRFPWTQYF.